The clone carrying this TCR beta chain was counted between two and nine times. The CDR3 is made up of 17 amino acids. Trimming shortened V by 1 base and J by 0 bases, and 15 bases separated the two germline ends. The V gene's germline CDR1 is SEHNR and CDR2 FQNEAQ (reference sequence). These data are taken from a study of T-cell reconstitution after alpha-beta-depleted transplantation in children. The library targeted TCRbeta and was prepared with unique molecular identifiers. Each CDR3 protein is one row after TCRdb ran MiXCR on the PCR reads. The sample holds some 240,000 distinct CDR3 sequences; approximately 12% are singletons and the top ten take around 3%.

The sequence came from a human donor who donated a stem cell graft to a child with acute lymphoblastic leukemia. The starting material was PBMCs from the stem cell graft donor, obtained from the stem cell graft. The J gene is TRBJ1-1, the V gene TRBV7-9, with D unresolved. CDR3 amino acids: CASSLVKQNGMNTEAFF. As DNA, the CDR3 is TGTGCCAGCAGCTTAGTCAAGCAGAATGGGATGAACACTGAAGCTTTCTTT.